This TCR beta chain was captured in a study of blood T cell repertoires in COVID-19. Study summary: The United States, Italy and Spain provided the acute and convalescent COVID-19 samples. From T cells, B-cell-depleted T cells, or PBMCs came the material, which was cDNA or gDNA.

This table comes from immunoSEQ multiplex PCR, and its TCRdb copy is limited to in-frame clones, with some not included. Counted here are about 230,000 clones, 81% occurring once; the ten biggest clones make up roughly 7.4%. J was trimmed by 3 bases and V by 6 bases; bases with no gene match: 2. The CDR3 consists of 13 residues. In germline, CDR1 is MGHDK, CDR2 SYGVNS. Sequenced input: peripheral blood. V usage is TRBV25-1 and J usage is TRBJ1-2; 9 bases match TRBD1. The TCR sequence derives from a woman older than 75 with COVID-19, enrolled during active disease. The CDR3, as DNA: TGTGCCAGCAGGACAGGGGGTGACTATGGCTACACCTTC. This codes for CASRTGGDYGYTF.